This entry describes one T cell receptor beta chain. Its antigen is currently unknown. These data are taken from a study of CD8 T cells in ankylosing spondylitis. General study points: Reportedly, matched ankylosing spondylitis synovial fluid was significantly enriched for disease-linked clones. Disease-associated clonotypes exhibited CD8+ identity and were relatively infrequent in peripheral blood.

A single record per CDR3 protein comes from TCRdb applying MiXCR to the 5' RACE reads. The sample lists about 240,000 distinct CDR3 sequences, 9.5% to 12% occurring once. After removal of 0 bases from V and 5 bases from J, the junction contained 2 bases not matched to a gene. Germline V CDR1 and CDR2: SGHVS, FNYEAQ. The CDR3 is 14 residues long. The genes are TRBV7-6 and TRBJ2-3; 7 nucleotides agree with TRBD2. This receptor was taken from a male donor with ankylosing spondylitis or in good health (not recorded which). The sample taken for sequencing was blood, either unsorted or a sorted T cell fraction (not recorded which). The CDR3 loop reads CASSLAGGEDTQYF. CDR3 in DNA: TGTGCCAGCAGCTTAGCGGGGGGGGAAGATACGCAGTATTTT.